These 26 T cell receptor beta chains came from one sample sequenced in a study of blood T cell repertoires in COVID-19. This table comes from immunoSEQ multiplex PCR, and its TCRdb copy is limited to in-frame clones, with some not included. This table has 150,000 to 200,000 clones, about 93% appearing once. The sequenced sample consisted of peripheral blood. The origin of the receptors is a man aged 50 to 60 with acute or convalescent COVID-19.

The J gene is TRBJ1-2, the V gene TRBV5-1; D is uncertain. Germline V gives CDR1 SGHRS, CDR2 YFSETQ. There are 13 residues in the CDR3. V was cut by 4 bases and J by 2 bases, with 9 bases left in between. CDR3 sequence (DNA): TGCGCCAGCAGCCTGTCGGGGAACTATGGCTACACCTTC. This sequence encodes CASSLSGNYGYTF. Using reference TRBV5-1 and TRBJ1-2 for the parts outside the CDR3, the full variable domain is KAGVTQTPRYLIKTRGQQVTLSCSPISGHRSVSWYQQTPGQGLQFLFEYFSETQRNKGNFPGRFSGRQFSNSRSEMNVSTLELGDSALYLCASSLSGNYGYTFGSGTRLTVV.

The V gene is TRBV11-2, the J gene TRBJ2-1; D might be TRBD2 (7 bases). Trimming removed 2 bases from V and 6 bases from J, with 17 bases in between. From germline, CDR1 is SGHAT and CDR2 FQNNGV. The CDR3 is 16 amino acids. DNA for the CDR3: TGTGCCAGCAGCTTAAGGGGGAGGGCCCTCTTCAATGAGCAGTTCTTC. It yields the protein CASSLRGRALFNEQFF.

This sequence joins TRBV30 and TRBJ2-1; 7 bases are shared with TRBD1. V was pared by 7 bases and J by 4 bases, with 10 bases of the junction left unmatched. The CDR3 runs to 14 residues. Germline V lookup: CDR1 GTSNPN, CDR2 SVGIG (reference sequence). The CDR3 reads CASAWDSSYNEQFF. The CDR3 DNA reads as TGTGCCTCGGCGTGGGACAGTAGTTACAATGAGCAGTTCTTC.

This clone came up once. The chain recombines TRBV7-2 with TRBJ1-3, with D unresolved. The ends were cut back, 1 base at V and 4 bases at J, with 5 bases in the middle. Germline assignment: CDR1 SGHTA and CDR2 FQGNSA. The length of the CDR3 is 13 residues. The CDR3 DNA sequence: TGTGCCAGCAGCTTAGTCGAGGGAAACACCATATATTTT. Translation: CASSLVEGNTIYF. The full variable domain, in which reference TRBV7-2 and TRBJ1-3 provide the parts outside the CDR3, is GAGVSQSPSNKVTEKGKDVELRCDPISGHTALYWYRQSLGQGLEFLIYFQGNSAPDKSGLPSDRFSAERTGGSVSTLTIQRTQQEDSAVYLCASSLVEGNTIYFGEGSWLTVV.

This CDR3 reads CASSQSGVYGYTF. The CDR3 bases are TGCGCCAGCAGCCAATCAGGGGTGTATGGCTACACCTTC. The chain joins TRBV4-3 to TRBJ1-2; possible D gene TRBD1, 6 bases. The germline V gene has CDR1 LGHNA and CDR2 YSLEER. This CDR3 region has 13 residues. The germline V and J ends were trimmed by 2 bases and 5 bases, with 9 bases remaining between them.

The chain is built from TRBV7-2 and TRBJ1-2; TRBD1 matches at 7 bases. V lost 5 bases and J lost 5; bases outside the gene matches: 8. The CDR3 covers 14 residues. CDR1 is SGHTA, CDR2 FQGNSA, per germline. The CDR3 loop is CASSRPTGQYGYTF. The CDR3 coding sequence is TGTGCCAGCAGCCGGCCGACAGGGCAATATGGCTACACCTTC.

V gene TRBV9 combines with J gene TRBJ2-1, with a possible D match to TRBD1 (6 bases). In germline, CDR1 is SGDLS, CDR2 YYNGEE. Trimming took off 3 bases at V and 8 bases at J, with 12 bases between the two ends. The CDR3 spans 13 residues. The CDR3 sequence: CASSDRPGDEQFF. The CDR3 DNA sequence: TGTGCCAGCAGCGATAGGCCAGGGGATGAGCAGTTCTTC.

The V call is TRBV7-6, the J call TRBJ2-2; 9 bases line up with TRBD2. Trimming at V came to 1 base and at J to 5 bases, leaving 2 bases not matched to a gene. CDR1 and CDR2 from the germline V gene are SGHVS and FNYEAQ. The CDR3 length is 15 residues. This CDR3 is CASSLEAGGTGELFF. CDR3 DNA: TGTGCCAGCAGCTTAGAAGCGGGAGGAACCGGGGAGCTGTTTTTT.

This clone is a singleton in its sample. CDR3 protein: CASSHPNRGGTEAFF. The CDR3 coding sequence is TGTGCCAGCAGTCATCCTAACAGGGGGGGGACTGAAGCTTTCTTT. The gene calls are TRBV27 and TRBJ1-1, with 8 positions matching TRBD1. In germline, CDR1 is MNHEY, CDR2 SMNVEV (reference sequence). V lost 5 bases and J lost 5; bases outside the gene matches: 10. The CDR3 spans 15 residues.

The CDR3 loop is CASSQLSATNEKLFF. CDR3 DNA sequence: TGTGCCAGCAGCCAGTTGAGTGCAACTAATGAAAAACTGTTTTTT. This chain uses TRBV14 with TRBJ1-4; the D is unclear. The germline V and J ends were trimmed by 3 bases and 0 bases, with 8 bases remaining between them. Germline-derived CDR1 and CDR2 are SGHDN and FVKESK. The CDR3 has 15 residues.

The rearrangement links TRBV6-6 to TRBJ2-1, with D hard to call. Deletions cut 4 bases from V and 0 bases from J, with 10 bases between. The CDR3 length is 15 residues. The germline V gene encodes CDR1 MNHNY and CDR2 SVGAGI (reference sequence). CDR3 in amino acids: CASSLASLSYNEQFF. DNA of the CDR3: TGTGCCAGCAGTTTGGCCTCCCTCTCCTACAATGAGCAGTTCTTC.

The CDR3 coding sequence is TGTGCCAGCAGCTGGGGAGGACTAGCGGGAGAGACCCAGTACTTC. Translated, it gives CASSWGGLAGETQYF. The V call is TRBV7-2, the J call TRBJ2-5, with 11 nucleotides matching TRBD2. The junction had 5 bases not matched to a gene; V was cut back by 4 bases and J by 4 bases. The length of the CDR3 is 15 residues. CDR1 and CDR2 (germline): SGHTA, FQGNSA.

J is TRBJ2-2 and V is TRBV7-6; a weak D match, TRBD1 (6 bases). Per the germline V gene, CDR1 is SGHVS and CDR2 is FNYEAQ. The germline V and J ends were trimmed by 5 bases and 5 bases, with 15 bases remaining between them. This CDR3 contains 15 residues. The CDR3 DNA sequence: TGTGCCAGCAGCGACGTGGGGGCCGGGACCGGGGAGCTGTTTTTT. It yields the protein CASSDVGAGTGELFF.

The chain combines TRBV10-3 with TRBJ1-5; D not resolved. In germline, CDR1 is ENHRY, CDR2 SYGVKD. The V gene lost 2 bases and the J gene lost 3 bases, with 11 bases spanning the gap. The CDR3 runs to 15 residues. In nucleotides, the CDR3 is TGTGCCATCAGTGAGAATGAGGGTCTCAATCAGCCCCAGCATTTT. It translates to CAISENEGLNQPQHF.

The V call is TRBV7-2, the J call TRBJ1-6; no clear D gene. The ends were cut back, 0 bases at V and 8 bases at J, with 5 bases in the middle. This CDR3 is 13 amino acids long. CDR1 and CDR2 (germline): SGHTA, FQGNSA. DNA of the CDR3: TGTGCCAGCAGCTTAGCCCGAGATTCACCCCTCCACTTT. This encodes CASSLARDSPLHF.

The chain couples TRBV13 to TRBJ2-7, with D possibly TRBD1 on 6 matching bases. The CDR3 has 13 residues. CDR1 and CDR2 (germline): PRHDT, FYEKMQ (reference sequence). Trimming took 5 bases from V and 3 from J, leaving 11 bases between them. CDR3 sequence reads: CASSRHRDYEQYV. DNA for the CDR3: TGTGCCAGCAGCCGTCACAGGGACTACGAGCAGTACGTC.

The V call is TRBV27, the J call TRBJ2-1; 8 bases line up with TRBD1. Germline lookup yields CDR1 MNHEY and CDR2 SMNVEV (reference sequence). CDR3 length: 15 amino acids. The V segment lost 3 bases and the J segment 4 bases; nucleotides outside the gene matches: 5. Here the CDR3 DNA reads TGTGCCAGCAGTTTCAGGGGGCGGACATACAATGAGCAGTTCTTC. Translating gives CASSFRGRTYNEQFF.

The genes are TRBV7-8 and TRBJ2-7; D not resolved. The CDR3 loop spans 13 amino acids. Trimming took off 5 bases at V and 6 bases at J, with 14 bases between the two ends. CDR1 and CDR2 (germline): SGHVS, FQNEAQ. The CDR3 here is CASSPRPSGEQYF. The CDR3 region has the DNA TGTGCCAGCAGCCCACGACCCTCAGGCGAGCAGTACTTC.

The genes are TRBV10-3 and TRBJ1-6, with D possibly TRBD1 on 5 matching bases. Germline-derived CDR1 and CDR2 are ENHRY and SYGVKD. The V and J ends lost 2 bases and 5 bases respectively, with 10 bases between them. CDR3 length equals 15 residues. The CDR3 here is CAISEGSGHNSPLHF. The CDR3 region has the DNA TGTGCCATCAGTGAGGGGTCAGGGCATAATTCACCCCTCCACTTT.

The gene calls are TRBV19 and TRBJ1-4, with a weak D call TRBD1 (5 bases). Germline-derived CDR1 and CDR2 are LNHDA and SQIVND (reference sequence). The CDR3 contains 14 residues. V lost 6 bases to trimming and J lost 0 bases, with 8 bases between them. The CDR3 loop reads CASSQGTTNEKLFF. CDR3 bases: TGTGCCAGTAGCCAGGGCACAACTAATGAAAAACTGTTTTTT.

The chain joins TRBV28 to TRBJ1-4; D is undetermined. Germline-derived CDR1 and CDR2 are MDHEN and SYDVKM. V lost 7 bases and J lost 1, with 10 bases in between. The CDR3 totals 14 residues. CDR3 sequence reads: CASTRLLTNEKLFF. The CDR3 nucleotides read TGTGCCAGCACCAGGTTGTTAACTAATGAAAAACTGTTTTTT.

This rearrangement joins TRBV6-1 to TRBJ2-1, with D possibly being TRBD2 (6 bases). The CDR3 totals 14 residues. Deletions cut 1 base from V and 7 bases from J, with 11 bases between. Germline CDR1 and CDR2: MNHNS and SASEGT. This CDR3 reads CASSEGRGGNEQFF. The CDR3, as DNA: TGTGCCAGCAGTGAAGGGCGGGGCGGGAATGAGCAGTTCTTC.

The chain is built from TRBV9 and TRBJ2-5, with TRBD1 matching over 8 bases. The CDR3 totals 15 residues. Germline CDR1 and CDR2: SGDLS and YYNGEE. The junction had 10 bases not matched to a gene; V was cut back by 4 bases and J by 5 bases. CDR3 amino acids: CASSFSQGAGETQYF. The CDR3 bases are TGTGCCAGCAGCTTCTCCCAGGGGGCCGGTGAGACCCAGTACTTC.

The rearrangement uses TRBV7-9 and TRBJ1-3; perhaps TRBD1 as D (5 bases). Germline V gene lookup returns CDR1 SEHNR and CDR2 FQNEAQ (reference sequence). Trimming shortened V by 4 bases and J by 0 bases, and 10 bases separated the two germline ends. The CDR3 contains 15 residues. CDR3 nucleotide sequence: TGTGCCAGCAGCTCGCCCGACAGCTCTGGAAACACCATATATTTT. The encoded protein is CASSSPDSSGNTIYF.

The chain is built from TRBV7-9 and TRBJ2-7; D unresolved. The V and J ends lost 3 bases and 6 bases respectively, with 15 bases between them. The germline V gene has CDR1 SEHNR and CDR2 FQNEAQ (reference sequence). The CDR3 contains 14 residues. The CDR3 is CASSLHSSAGEQYF. CDR3 coding DNA: TGTGCCAGCAGCTTGCACAGCTCGGCCGGCGAGCAGTACTTC.

Here the CDR3 reads CASSLETGSNTGELFF. In DNA form, the CDR3 reads TGTGCCAGCAGCTTAGAGACTGGATCGAACACCGGGGAGCTGTTTTTT. The rearrangement joins TRBV7-6 to TRBJ2-2, with no clear D. CDR3 length: 16 residues. V was shortened by 1 base and J by 0 bases, with 9 bases between the two germline ends. The V gene's germline CDR1 is SGHVS and CDR2 FNYEAQ.